The 17 T cell receptor beta chains reported below all come from one sample, sequenced in a study of blood T cells in healthy people across ages. Together with a sample-barcoded 5' primer, a J-beta primer mix was included in a second PCR lasting about 6 to 12 cycles. TCRdb used MiXCR to reprocess the 5' RACE reads, holding one entry per CDR3 protein. Of about 1.1 million distinct CDR3 sequences in the sample, around two fifths were seen once. Source material: blood. These TCRs come from a man aged 18 to 29 in good health.

This clonotype was seen only once. The chain employs TRBV12-3 or TRBV12-4 and TRBJ2-1; possible D gene TRBD1, 6 bases. V was shortened by 7 bases and J by 0 bases, with 13 bases between the two germline ends. CDR3 length: 15 residues. CDR3 protein: CASTERQASYNEQFF. The CDR3, as DNA: TGTGCCAGCACCGAACGACAGGCCTCCTACAATGAGCAGTTCTTC.

The V and J genes are TRBV6-2 or TRBV6-3 and TRBJ1-1; D unresolved. V gave up 2 bases and J gave up 9 bases, with 16 bases separating them. The germline gives CDR1 MNHEY, CDR2 SVGEGT. This CDR3 is built from 14 residues. As DNA, the CDR3 is TGTGCCAGCAGTTACCCACCCAGTGAGGGTAAAGCTTTCTTT. Protein: CASSYPPSEGKAFF.

This clonotype was detected only a few times. V and J are TRBV6-2 or TRBV6-3 and TRBJ1-2, with 7 bases matching TRBD1. This CDR3 has 13 residues. V lost 5 bases to trimming and J lost 13 bases; unmatched junction nucleotides: 13. The germline CDR1 and CDR2 sequences are MNHEY and SVGEGT. CDR3 residues: CASSKSAIGTATF. Written as DNA, the CDR3 is TGTGCCAGCAGTAAAAGCGCAATCGGGACAGCCACCTTC.

This clonotype was observed a handful of times. The chain combines TRBV4-1 with TRBJ1-1; maybe TRBD1 (5 bases). Germline values: CDR1 MGHRA, CDR2 YSYEKL. V gave up 5 bases and J gave up 5 bases, with 15 bases separating them. The CDR3 has 14 residues. The CDR3 sequence is CASSDTGPGTEAFF. CDR3 bases: TGCGCCAGCAGCGATACAGGACCGGGGACTGAAGCTTTCTTT.

This clonotype was observed a few times. V is TRBV7-2 and J is TRBJ1-2, with D unresolved. V lost 2 bases and J lost 9, with 19 bases in between. The V gene's germline CDR1 is SGHTA and CDR2 FQGNSA. CDR3 length: 15 residues. The CDR3 here is CASSLRYGSSESYTF. The CDR3 DNA is TGTGCCAGCAGCTTACGGTACGGATCCTCTGAAAGCTACACCTTC.

The chain is built from TRBV6-2 or TRBV6-3 and TRBJ2-5; D possibly corresponds to TRBD1 (5 bases). Germline CDR1 reads MNHEY; CDR2 reads SVGEGT. Trimming took off 3 bases at V and 2 bases at J, with 13 bases between the two ends. This CDR3 comprises 15 residues. CDR3 region: CASSYSQGRQETQYF. The CDR3 coding sequence is TGTGCCAGCAGTTATTCGCAGGGAAGGCAAGAGACCCAGTACTTC.

This clonotype has a handful of counts. CDR3 region: CASSQGTVRTGELFF. The CDR3 nucleotides read TGTGCCAGCAGTCAAGGGACAGTTAGGACCGGGGAGCTGTTTTTT. V usage is TRBV12-3 or TRBV12-4 and J usage is TRBJ2-2, with 7 nucleotides matching TRBD1. Trimming at V came to 5 bases and at J to 5 bases, leaving 8 bases not matched to a gene. This CDR3 region has 15 residues.

This clonotype came up a few times. This chain connects TRBV27 to TRBJ2-3, with D uncertain. Germline V gene lookup returns CDR1 MNHEY and CDR2 SMNVEV (reference sequence). CDR3 length: 13 amino acids. The V and J ends lost 4 bases and 4 bases respectively, with 9 bases between them. The CDR3 DNA reads as TGTGCCAGCAGTTCCATTAGCCCAGATACGCAGTATTTT. Amino acids: CASSSISPDTQYF.

The chain uses TRBV7-2 and TRBJ2-5; D gene ambiguous. The CDR3 has 14 amino acids. V was cut by 1 base and J by 4 bases, with 10 bases left in between. Germline V gene sequence: CDR1 SGHTA, CDR2 FQGNSA. CDR3 region: CASSLVGPRETQYF. In DNA, the CDR3 is TGTGCCAGCAGCTTAGTTGGACCCCGAGAGACCCAGTACTTC.

The J gene is TRBJ2-4, the V gene TRBV15; a possible D gene is TRBD2 (6 bases). The CDR3 runs to 14 residues. Germline-derived CDR1 and CDR2 are LNHNV and YYDKDF (reference sequence). V dropped 8 bases and J dropped 13 bases, with 24 bases sitting between them. The CDR3 DNA follows: TGTGCCACCGGGGGACTTAGCTCCTACAATGAGCAGTACTTC. Encoded protein: CATGGLSSYNEQYF.

This clonotype was picked up one time. The chain recombines TRBV20-1 with TRBJ2-7; 8 nucleotides line up with TRBD2. Germline loops: CDR1 DFQATT, CDR2 SNEGSKA (reference sequence). CDR3 size: 16 residues. Trimming cost V 5 bases and J 3 bases; bases outside gene matches: 15. CDR3 sequence: CSAPNAGGDGYYEQYF. The CDR3 coding sequence is TGCAGTGCTCCGAACGCCGGGGGGGACGGATACTACGAGCAGTACTTC.

This clonotype was counted a few times. CDR3 in DNA: TGTGCCAGCAGCGTAGTCGCCCCGGGACGAAACTATGGCTACACCTTC. This codes for CASSVVAPGRNYGYTF. This chain links TRBV9 with TRBJ1-2; a possible D gene is TRBD1 (5 bases). The germline CDR1 and CDR2 sequences are SGDLS and YYNGEE. The CDR3 extends over 16 amino acids. V was clipped by 0 bases and J by 2 bases, with 14 bases between them.

The chain carries TRBV10-3 and TRBJ2-5, with 10 bases aligning to TRBD1. Germline trimming cut 6 bases from V and 2 bases from J; bases unmatched to any gene: 15. Germline loops: CDR1 ENHRY, CDR2 SYGVKD. This CDR3 spans 18 amino acids. The CDR3 loop is CAISGRTGGPYVQETQYF. The CDR3 DNA sequence: TGTGCCATCAGCGGCAGGACAGGGGGGCCCTACGTACAAGAGACCCAGTACTTC.

In its sample, this clonotype was seen a few times. In nucleotides, the CDR3 is TGTGCCAGCAGTTTGTTCCCCTCCAGGGGTCACACTGAAGCTTTCTTT. Residues: CASSLFPSRGHTEAFF. The J gene is TRBJ1-1, the V gene TRBV12-3 or TRBV12-4, with a tentative D call TRBD1 (6 bases). The CDR3 sequence is 16 residues long. With 3 bases removed from V and 3 bases from J, the gap between germline ends came to 17 bases.

This clonotype showed up just a few times. The CDR3 region is CSVVPRDYNEQFF. The DNA of the CDR3 is TGCAGCGTTGTCCCCAGGGATTACAATGAGCAGTTCTTC. The chain combines TRBV29-1 with TRBJ2-1; D is perhaps TRBD1 (5 bases). CDR1 is SQVTM, CDR2 ANQGSEA, per germline. Trimming left V 4 bases short and J 4 bases short, with 11 bases between. This CDR3 comprises 13 residues.

A word on this clonotype: Germline is not matched at one junction end, which may reflect a read error. The chain recombines TRBV7-9 with TRBJ1-1; D unclear. The CDR3 consists of 15 residues. CDR1 is SEHNR, CDR2 FQNEAQ, per germline (reference sequence). CDR3 DNA: TGTGCTAGCAGTCAGCCTGGGGATATGAACACTGAAGCTTTCTTT. It specifies CASSQPGDMNTEAFF. The complete variable domain, with remaining parts taken from reference TRBV7-9 and TRBJ1-1, reads DTGVSQNPRHKITKRGQNVTFRCDPISEHNRLYWYRQTLGQGPEFLTYFQNEAQLEKSRLLSDRFSAERPKGSFSTLEIQRTEQGDSAMYLCASSQPGDMNTEAFFGQGTRLTVV.

This clonotype showed up just a few times. V usage is TRBV15 and J usage is TRBJ1-1, with D hard to call. The CDR3 length is 16 residues. Trimming took off 0 bases at V and 0 bases at J, with 11 bases between the two ends. Germline CDR1 is LNHNV and CDR2 is YYDKDF (reference sequence). Written as DNA, the CDR3 is TGTGCCACCAGCAGAGATGGCCGACGGTTGAACACTGAAGCTTTCTTT. This translates into CATSRDGRRLNTEAFF.